This paragraph covers one TCR beta chain sequence. Libraries were prepared by immunoSEQ multiplex PCR; TCRdb keeps only in-frame clonotypes and omits some of them. The table lists 91,000 or so clones, over 80% of them singletons. This sample is drawn from a study of blood T cell repertoires in COVID-19. Study-wide background: COVID-19 samples, acute and convalescent, were from the United States, Italy and Spain. Nucleic acid was either cDNA or gDNA, and it came from T cells, B-cell-depleted T cells, or PBMCs.

This receptor was obtained from a woman between 45 and 65 years old in a cohort sampled during active COVID-19. The sequenced sample was peripheral blood.

CDR3 loop: CASRVDPGQGETQYF. The CDR3 DNA sequence: TGCGCCAGCAGGGTGGACCCCGGCCAGGGAGAGACCCAGTACTTC. The chain carries TRBV5-1 and TRBJ2-5; TRBD1 might be the D (5 bases). CDR1 is SGHRS and CDR2 is YFSETQ in the germline V gene. The V and J ends lost 5 bases and 4 bases respectively, with 18 bases between them. The CDR3 has 15 amino acids. The variable domain in full, completed from reference TRBV5-1 and TRBJ2-5, reads KAGVTQTPRYLIKTRGQQVTLSCSPISGHRSVSWYQQTPGQGLQFLFEYFSETQRNKGNFPGRFSGRQFSNSRSEMNVSTLELGDSALYLCASRVDPGQGETQYFGPGTRLLVL.